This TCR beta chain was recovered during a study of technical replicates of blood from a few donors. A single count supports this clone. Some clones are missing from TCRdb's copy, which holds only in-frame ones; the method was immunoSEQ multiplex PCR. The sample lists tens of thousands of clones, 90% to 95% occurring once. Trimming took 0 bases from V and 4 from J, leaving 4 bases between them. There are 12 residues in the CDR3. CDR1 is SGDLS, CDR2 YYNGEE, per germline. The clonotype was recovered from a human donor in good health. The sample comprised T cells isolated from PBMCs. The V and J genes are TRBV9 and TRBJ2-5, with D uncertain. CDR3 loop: CASSVEPETQYF. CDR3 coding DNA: TGTGCCAGCAGCGTAGAGCCAGAGACCCAGTACTTC.